The 14 T cell receptor beta chains in this list originate from one sample, sequenced in a study of tumor-infiltrating lymphocytes in primary liver carcinoma. A primer matching the constant region was used to make TCR beta cDNA from 450 to 550 ng of total RNA. What produced the TCR beta libraries was three nested multiplex PCR rounds using slightly modified ARM-PCR. In the first two PCR rounds, TRBV1-TRBV30 forward primers were paired with a C-beta reverse primer, and each round lasted approximately 10 cycles. TCRdb processed the multiplex PCR reads anew with MiXCR; each CDR3 protein has one entry. The table lists over 100,000 distinct CDR3 sequences, approximately 68% of them singletons. Taking 20-30 mg of unsorted bulk tissue, the authors co-extracted RNA and DNA. The sequenced sample consisted of tumor-adjacent normal liver tissue. These receptors came from a woman aged 55-70 years with primary liver carcinoma and hepatitis B virus infection.

Comment on this clonotype: Sequence at one end of the junction differs from germline and may be a read error. The J gene is TRBJ2-7, the V gene TRBV6-1; D gene unclear. There are 15 residues in the CDR3. Germline CDR1 reads MNHNS; CDR2 reads SASEGT. For the CDR3, the DNA is TGTACCAGCAGTTTAGAAGGAACGGGCTCCTACGAGCAGTACTTC. This sequence encodes CTSSLEGTGSYEQYF.

This clonotype was counted many times. V usage is TRBV6-2 or TRBV6-3 and J usage is TRBJ2-7; D unresolved. The germline V gene has CDR1 MNHEY and CDR2 SVGEGT. This CDR3 is 15 amino acids long. Trimming took off 2 bases at V and 2 bases at J, with 13 bases between the two ends. This CDR3 reads CASSYGRLQAYEQYF. As DNA, the CDR3 is TGTGCCAGCAGTTACGGCAGGTTGCAAGCCTACGAGCAGTACTTC.

As for this clonotype: Without the conserved terminal phenylalanine or tryptophan, this CDR3 likely stems from a read error. The CDR3 loop is CASSLGGSLLNEQFL. CDR3 DNA: TGTGCCAGCAGCTTAGGAGGGAGTCTCCTCAATGAGCAGTTCCTC. The V gene is TRBV11-2, the J gene TRBJ2-1; D might be TRBD2 (5 bases). CDR1 and CDR2 (germline): SGHAT, FQNNGV. The CDR3 runs 15 residues. Trimming took off 1 base at V and 6 bases at J, with 13 bases between the two ends.

To note about this clonotype: An end of the junction does not agree with germline; a read error may underlie this. This chain connects TRBV29-1 to TRBJ2-1; 9 nucleotides align to TRBD2. Germline-derived CDR1 and CDR2 are SQVTM and ANQGSEA. This CDR3 is 14 amino acids long. CDR3 sequence reads: CSIEGLATDNEQFF. CDR3 nucleotide sequence: TGCAGCATTGAAGGACTAGCGACCGACAATGAGCAGTTCTTC.

Only a few counts were recorded for this clonotype. The rearrangement links TRBV29-1 to TRBJ2-7; D is unresolved. Looked up from germline, CDR1 is SQVTM and CDR2 is ANQGSEA. Trimming took off 8 bases at V and 3 bases at J, with 14 bases between the two ends. The CDR3 runs to 12 residues. The CDR3: CSIGTENYEQYF. The CDR3 DNA reads as TGCAGCATAGGTACAGAGAACTACGAGCAGTACTTC.

The CDR3 here is CASRGDTDTQYF. The CDR3 nucleotides are TGTGCCAGTAGAGGGGATACAGATACGCAGTATTTT. V and J are TRBV19 and TRBJ2-3, with D possibly matching TRBD1 (5 bases). Trimming removed 6 bases at V and 3 bases at J, with 7 bases between. The length of the CDR3 is 12 residues. CDR1 and CDR2 from the germline V gene are LNHDA and SQIVND (reference sequence). Full variable domain (outside the CDR3, taken from reference TRBV19 and TRBJ2-3): DGGITQSPKYLFRKEGQNVTLSCEQNLNHDAMYWYRQDPGQGLRLIYYSQIVNDFQKGDIAEGYSVSREKKESFPLTVTSAQKNPTAFYLCASRGDTDTQYFGPGTRLTVL.

The chain joins TRBV4-1 to TRBJ2-4; D gene uncertain. This CDR3 has 15 residues. Germline V CDR1 and CDR2: MGHRA, YSYEKL. Written as DNA, the CDR3 is TGCGAAAGCAGCCAATCAGGACCCTCTGGAAACATTCAGTACTTC. Protein product: CESSQSGPSGNIQYF.

This clonotype has a single count. J is TRBJ2-5 and V is TRBV11-2; 9 nucleotides agree with TRBD1. Germline V gene sequence: CDR1 SGHAT, CDR2 FQNNGV. The V gene end was trimmed by 3 bases and the J gene end by 9 bases; junction bases not matched to a gene: 8. CDR3 length equals 14 residues. In DNA, the CDR3 is TGTGCCAGCAGCTTCGACGGGACAGGGATGCCCCAGTACTTC. It codes for CASSFDGTGMPQYF.

This clonotype came up a few times. A much larger clone sits a single nucleotide away, making a read error possible. The chain uses TRBV4-1 and TRBJ2-1; a weak D match, TRBD1 (5 bases). Germline CDR1 reads MGHRA; CDR2 reads YSYEKL. V lost 2 bases and J lost 0, with 8 bases in between. The CDR3 length is 15 residues. The CDR3 here is CASSQITGSYNEQFF. The CDR3 nucleotides read TGCGCCAGCAGCCAAATCACAGGCTCCTACAATGAGCAGTTCTTC.

V gene TRBV19 combines with J gene TRBJ2-1, with unresolved D. Trimming shortened V by 6 bases and J by 5 bases, and 20 bases separated the two germline ends. Looked up from germline, CDR1 is LNHDA and CDR2 is SQIVND (reference sequence). The CDR3 totals 16 residues. CDR3 sequence reads: CASRPSNRGSHNEQFF. The CDR3 DNA sequence: TGTGCCAGTAGACCGTCCAACAGAGGATCTCACAATGAGCAGTTCTTC.

This clonotype came up many times. The chain carries TRBV7-9 and TRBJ2-7; D may be TRBD2 (5 bases). V shed 0 bases and J shed 6 bases, with 9 bases lying between them. The CDR3 covers 13 residues. Germline assignment: CDR1 SEHNR and CDR2 FQNEAQ (reference sequence). The CDR3 region has the DNA TGTGCCAGCAGCTTAGCTCTAGCTGGCGAGCAGTACTTC. Protein product: CASSLALAGEQYF. Based on the CDR3 plus reference TRBV7-9 and TRBJ2-7, the full variable domain is DTGVSQNPRHKITKRGQNVTFRCDPISEHNRLYWYRQTLGQGPEFLTYFQNEAQLEKSRLLSDRFSAERPKGSFSTLEIQRTEQGDSAMYLCASSLALAGEQYFGPGTRLTVT.

This clonotype was seen a single time. The chain has TRBV2 and TRBJ1-5; unclear D gene. Trimming took off 0 bases at V and 1 base at J, with 10 bases between the two ends. CDR3 length: 16 residues. Looked up from germline, CDR1 is SNHLY and CDR2 is FYNNEI. The CDR3 protein is CASSEAGMTSNQPQHF. The CDR3 region has the DNA TGTGCCAGCAGTGAAGCGGGAATGACCAGCAATCAGCCCCAGCATTTT.

As for this clonotype: A much larger clone sits a single nucleotide away, making a read error possible. The chain joins TRBV5-1 to TRBJ2-2; D gene ambiguous. The germline V gene has CDR1 SGHRS and CDR2 YFSETQ. The length of the CDR3 is 16 residues. The V and J ends lost 0 bases and 1 base respectively, with 10 bases between them. Here the CDR3 reads CASSLAIGENTGELFF. CDR3 sequence (DNA): TGCGCCAGCAGCTTGGCCATCGGAGAGAACACCGGGGAGCTGTTTTTT.

J is TRBJ2-2 and V is TRBV18; D tentatively fits TRBD1 or TRBD2 (5 bases each). V was cut by 8 bases and J by 6 bases, with 19 bases left in between. Germline assignment: CDR1 KGHSH and CDR2 LQKENI. The CDR3 extends over 15 amino acids. CDR3 residues: CASKGTGGIAGELFF. CDR3 in DNA: TGTGCCAGCAAGGGGACCGGAGGTATCGCCGGGGAGCTGTTTTTT.